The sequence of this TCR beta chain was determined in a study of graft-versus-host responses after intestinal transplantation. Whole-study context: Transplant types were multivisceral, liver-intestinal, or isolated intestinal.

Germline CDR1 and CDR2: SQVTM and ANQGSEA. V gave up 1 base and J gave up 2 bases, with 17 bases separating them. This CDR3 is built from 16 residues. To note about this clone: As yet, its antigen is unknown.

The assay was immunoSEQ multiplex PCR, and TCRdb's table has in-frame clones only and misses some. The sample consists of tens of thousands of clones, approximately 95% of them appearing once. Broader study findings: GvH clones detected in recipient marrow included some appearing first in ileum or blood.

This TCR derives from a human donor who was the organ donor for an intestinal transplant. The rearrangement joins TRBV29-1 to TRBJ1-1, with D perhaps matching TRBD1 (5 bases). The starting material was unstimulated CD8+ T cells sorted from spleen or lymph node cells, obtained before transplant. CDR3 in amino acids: CSVEAQGGIPNTEAFF. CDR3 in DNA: TGCAGCGTTGAAGCGCAGGGAGGGATCCCTAACACTGAAGCTTTCTTT.